This T cell receptor beta chain emerged from a study of T cells in Graves' hyperthyroidism and ophthalmopathy. Study at large: The blood sample was taken at first diagnosis, before treatment began. Notes on the study in general: Most thyroid clonotypes that were expanded above 0.001 also turned up in blood. Ophthalmopathy stood apart from stable hyperthyroidism in a 13 V-J model.

The CDR3 runs to 15 residues. Germline V gives CDR1 SEHNR, CDR2 FQNEAQ (reference sequence). Trimming left V 5 bases short and J 3 bases short, with 16 bases between. Disease duration was under 3 months in the ophthalmopathy patients, who also had a Clinical Activity Score of at least 3 and a NOSPECS grade of at least 4. There are many counts of this clonotype. Its matching antigen is unknown. Amplification of TCR beta CDR3 regions used RNA as the template. Primed by the HTBI set, a first-round RT-PCR was run on the TCR CDR3. One entry per CDR3 protein, called by TCRdb with MiXCR from the multiplex PCR reads. In the table there are about 520,000 distinct CDR3 sequences, around 22% of which are singletons.

The chain links TRBV7-9 to TRBJ1-1, with D maybe TRBD1 (5 bases). The sequence came from a woman aged 25 to 45 with Graves' ophthalmopathy. Sequenced sample: blood. The CDR3 loop reads CASSPQGGLDTEAFF. The CDR3 DNA is TGTGCCAGCAGCCCGCAGGGCGGTTTGGACACTGAAGCTTTCTTT.